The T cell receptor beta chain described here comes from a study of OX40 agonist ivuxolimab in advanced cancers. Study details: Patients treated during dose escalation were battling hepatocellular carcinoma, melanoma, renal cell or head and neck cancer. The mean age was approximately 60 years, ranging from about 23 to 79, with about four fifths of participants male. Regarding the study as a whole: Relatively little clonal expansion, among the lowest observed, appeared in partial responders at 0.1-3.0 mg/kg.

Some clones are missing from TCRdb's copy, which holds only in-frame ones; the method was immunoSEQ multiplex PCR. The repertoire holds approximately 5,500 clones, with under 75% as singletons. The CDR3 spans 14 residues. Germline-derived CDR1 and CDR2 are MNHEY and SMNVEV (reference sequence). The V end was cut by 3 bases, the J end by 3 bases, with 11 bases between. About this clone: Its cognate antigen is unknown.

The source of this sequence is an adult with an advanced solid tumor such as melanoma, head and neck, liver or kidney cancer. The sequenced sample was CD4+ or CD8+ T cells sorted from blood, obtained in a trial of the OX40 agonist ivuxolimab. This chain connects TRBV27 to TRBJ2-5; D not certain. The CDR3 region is CASSFAYGEETQYF. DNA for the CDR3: TGTGCCAGCAGTTTTGCCTATGGGGAAGAGACCCAGTACTTC.